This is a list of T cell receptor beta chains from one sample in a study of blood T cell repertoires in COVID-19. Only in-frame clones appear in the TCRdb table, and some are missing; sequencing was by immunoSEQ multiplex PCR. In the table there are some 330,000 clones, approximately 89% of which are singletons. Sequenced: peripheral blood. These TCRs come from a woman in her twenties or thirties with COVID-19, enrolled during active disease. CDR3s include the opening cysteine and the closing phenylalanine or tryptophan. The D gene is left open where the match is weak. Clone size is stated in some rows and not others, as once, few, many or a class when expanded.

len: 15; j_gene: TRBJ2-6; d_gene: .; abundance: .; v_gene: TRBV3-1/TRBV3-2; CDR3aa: CASTRKGTGANVLTF; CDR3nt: TGTGCCAGCACGAGGAAGGGGACTGGGGCCAACGTCCTGACTTTC
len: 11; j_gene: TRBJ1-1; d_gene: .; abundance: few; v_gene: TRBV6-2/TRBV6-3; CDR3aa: CASSRVTEAFF; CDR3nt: TGTGCCAGCAGTCGGGTCACTGAAGCTTTCTTT
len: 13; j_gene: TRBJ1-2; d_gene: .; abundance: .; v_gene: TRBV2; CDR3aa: CASSESGGLGYTF; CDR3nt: TGTGCCAGCAGTGAATCGGGGGGCCTAGGCTACACCTTC
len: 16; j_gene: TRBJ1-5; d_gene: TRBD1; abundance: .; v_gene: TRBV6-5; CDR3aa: CASSYSRDRGNQPQHF; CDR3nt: TGTGCCAGCAGTTACTCGAGGGACAGGGGCAATCAGCCCCAGCATTTT
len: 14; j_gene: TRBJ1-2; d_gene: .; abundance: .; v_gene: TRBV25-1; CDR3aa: CASTLTGPNYGYTF; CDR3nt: TGTGCCAGCACCTTGACAGGTCCTAACTATGGCTACACCTTC
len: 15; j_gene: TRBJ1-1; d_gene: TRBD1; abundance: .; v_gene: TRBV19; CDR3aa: CASSIDAGGGGEAFF; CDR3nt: TGTGCCAGTAGTATAGATGCAGGGGGCGGCGGTGAAGCTTTCTTT
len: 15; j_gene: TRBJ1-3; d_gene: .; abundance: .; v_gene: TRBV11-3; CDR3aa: CASSPQGHSGNTIYF; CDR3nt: TGTGCCAGCAGCCCGCAGGGACACTCTGGAAACACCATATATTTT
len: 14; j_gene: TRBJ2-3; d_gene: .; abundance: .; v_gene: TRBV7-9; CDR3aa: CASSLSLTTDTQYF; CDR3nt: TGTGCCAGCAGCTTGAGCCTAACCACAGATACGCAGTATTTT
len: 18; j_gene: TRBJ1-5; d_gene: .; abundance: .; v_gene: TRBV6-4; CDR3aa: CASSEGSRGGKVFQPQHF; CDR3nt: TGTGCCAGCAGTGAGGGGTCGAGGGGGGGAAAGGTGTTTCAGCCCCAGCATTTT
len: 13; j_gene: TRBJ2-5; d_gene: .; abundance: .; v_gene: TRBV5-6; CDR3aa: CASSPSMEETQYF; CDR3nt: TGTGCCAGCAGCCCATCCATGGAGGAGACCCAGTACTTC
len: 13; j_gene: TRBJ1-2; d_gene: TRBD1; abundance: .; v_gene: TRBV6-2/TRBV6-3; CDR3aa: CASSPGTVYGYTF; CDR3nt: TGTGCCAGCAGTCCAGGGACAGTCTATGGCTACACCTTC
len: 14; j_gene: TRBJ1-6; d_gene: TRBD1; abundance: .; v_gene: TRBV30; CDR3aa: CAWSMGQIESTLHF; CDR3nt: TGTGCCTGGAGTATGGGACAGATAGAATCAACCCTCCACTTT
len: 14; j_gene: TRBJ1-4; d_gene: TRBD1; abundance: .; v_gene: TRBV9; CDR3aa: CASSVGTGFEKLFF; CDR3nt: TGTGCCAGCAGCGTTGGGACAGGGTTTGAAAAACTGTTTTTT
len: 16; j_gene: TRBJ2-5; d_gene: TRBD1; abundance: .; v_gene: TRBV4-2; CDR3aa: CASSQDLDRVGETQYF; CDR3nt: TGTGCCAGCAGCCAAGATTTGGACAGGGTTGGTGAGACCCAGTACTTC
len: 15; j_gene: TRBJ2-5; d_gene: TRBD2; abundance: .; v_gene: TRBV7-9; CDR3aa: CASSRTGLALTTQYF; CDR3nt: TGTGCCAGCAGCCGGACTGGACTAGCCCTGACTACCCAGTACTTC
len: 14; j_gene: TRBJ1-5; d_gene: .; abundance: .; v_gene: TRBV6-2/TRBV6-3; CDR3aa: CASSYHQGNQPQHF; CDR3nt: TGTGCCAGCAGTTACCATCAGGGTAACCAGCCCCAGCATTTT
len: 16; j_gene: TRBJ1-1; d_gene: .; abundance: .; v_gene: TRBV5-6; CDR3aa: CASSSWGRGMNTEAFF; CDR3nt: TGTGCCAGCAGCTCTTGGGGAAGGGGGATGAACACTGAAGCTTTCTTT
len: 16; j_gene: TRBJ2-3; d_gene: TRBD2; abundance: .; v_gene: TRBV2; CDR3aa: CASSLPGTSGGNTQYF; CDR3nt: TGTGCCAGCAGTTTACCCGGGACTAGCGGGGGGAATACGCAGTATTTT
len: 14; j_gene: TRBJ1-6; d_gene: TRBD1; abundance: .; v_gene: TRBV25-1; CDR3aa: CATRDSLLNSPLHF; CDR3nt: TGTGCGACCCGGGACAGCCTTCTTAATTCACCCCTCCACTTT
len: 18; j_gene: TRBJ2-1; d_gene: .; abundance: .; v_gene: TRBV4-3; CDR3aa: CASSQDLQRFGSYNEQFF; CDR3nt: TGCGCCAGCAGCCAAGATCTTCAGCGCTTTGGGTCCTACAATGAGCAGTTCTTC
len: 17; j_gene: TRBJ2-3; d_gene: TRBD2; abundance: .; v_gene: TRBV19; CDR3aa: CASSIRSGTSGTDTQYF; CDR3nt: TGTGCCAGTAGTATAAGGTCCGGGACTAGCGGCACAGATACGCAGTATTTT
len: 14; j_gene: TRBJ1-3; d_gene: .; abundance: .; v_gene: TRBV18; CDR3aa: CASSPPDRFYTIYF; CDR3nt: TGTGCCAGCTCACCACCCGACAGGTTCTACACCATATATTTT
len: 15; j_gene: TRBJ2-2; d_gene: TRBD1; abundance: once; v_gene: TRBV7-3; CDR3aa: CASSLQGLASGELFF; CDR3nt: TGTGCCAGCAGCCTACAGGGGCTAGCATCCGGGGAGCTGTTTTTT
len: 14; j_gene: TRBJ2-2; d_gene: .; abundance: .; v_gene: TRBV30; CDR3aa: CAWSVRTDIGELFF; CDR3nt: TGTGCCTGGAGTGTACGGACGGACATCGGGGAGCTGTTTTTT
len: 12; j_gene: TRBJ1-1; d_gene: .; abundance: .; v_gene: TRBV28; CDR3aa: CASSAAYTEAFF; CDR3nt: TGTGCCAGCAGCGCAGCGTACACTGAAGCTTTCTTT
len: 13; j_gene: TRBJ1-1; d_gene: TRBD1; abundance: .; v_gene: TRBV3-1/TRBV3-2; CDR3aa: CASSPRTGGRAFF; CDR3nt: TGTGCCAGCAGCCCCCGGACAGGGGGCCGAGCTTTCTTT
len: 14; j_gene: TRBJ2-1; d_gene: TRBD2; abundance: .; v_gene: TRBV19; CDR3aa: CASRKRGGPNEQFF; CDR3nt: TGTGCCAGTAGAAAGCGGGGGGGCCCCAATGAGCAGTTCTTC
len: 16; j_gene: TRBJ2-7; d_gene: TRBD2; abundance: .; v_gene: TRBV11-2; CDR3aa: CASRQHSGLAAYEQYF; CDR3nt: TGTGCCAGCAGGCAACATTCGGGACTAGCGGCCTACGAGCAGTACTTC
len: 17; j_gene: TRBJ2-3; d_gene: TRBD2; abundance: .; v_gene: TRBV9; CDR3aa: CASSVRLAGGPTDTQYF; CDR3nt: TGTGCCAGCAGCGTACGCCTAGCGGGGGGGCCCACAGATACGCAGTATTTT
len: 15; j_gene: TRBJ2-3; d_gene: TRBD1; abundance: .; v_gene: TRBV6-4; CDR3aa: CASKMDRFSTDTQYF; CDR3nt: TGTGCCAGCAAGATGGACAGGTTTAGCACAGATACGCAGTATTTT
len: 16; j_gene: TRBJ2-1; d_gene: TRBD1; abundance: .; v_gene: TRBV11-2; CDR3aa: CASSLAGGVAYNEQFF; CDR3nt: TGTGCCAGCAGCTTAGCAGGGGGAGTGGCCTACAATGAGCAGTTCTTC
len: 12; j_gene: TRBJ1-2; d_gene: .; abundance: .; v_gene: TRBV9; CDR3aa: CASSGLGYGYTF; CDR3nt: TGTGCCAGCAGCGGACTGGGCTATGGCTACACCTTC
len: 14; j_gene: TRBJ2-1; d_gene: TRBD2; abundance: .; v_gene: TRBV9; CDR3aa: CASSSGGAINEQFF; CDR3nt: TGTGCCAGCAGTAGCGGGGGGGCAATAAATGAGCAGTTCTTC
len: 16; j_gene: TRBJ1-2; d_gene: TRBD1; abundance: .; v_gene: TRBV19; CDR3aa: CASSPYGQGANYGYTF; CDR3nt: TGTGCCAGTAGTCCGTATGGACAGGGAGCTAACTATGGCTACACCTTC
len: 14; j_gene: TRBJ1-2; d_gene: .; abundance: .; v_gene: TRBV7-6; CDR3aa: CASSPLGGNYGYTF; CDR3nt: TGTGCCAGCAGCCCCCTCGGGGGGAACTATGGCTACACCTTC
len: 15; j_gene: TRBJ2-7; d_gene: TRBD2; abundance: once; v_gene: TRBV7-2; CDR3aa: CASSLGTSVNYEQYF; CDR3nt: TGTGCCAGCAGCTTAGGGACTAGCGTAAACTACGAGCAGTACTTC
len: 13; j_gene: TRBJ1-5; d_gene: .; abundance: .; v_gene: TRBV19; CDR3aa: CASTPGFSQPQHF; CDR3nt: TGTGCCAGTACTCCAGGGTTTAGTCAGCCCCAGCATTTT
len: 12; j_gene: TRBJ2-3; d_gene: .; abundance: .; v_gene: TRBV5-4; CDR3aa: CASSLGDNTQYF; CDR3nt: TGTGCCAGCAGCTTGGGGGACAATACGCAGTATTTT
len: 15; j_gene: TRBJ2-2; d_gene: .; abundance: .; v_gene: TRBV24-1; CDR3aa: CATSEADSYTGELFF; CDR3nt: TGTGCCACCAGTGAGGCTGACAGTTACACCGGGGAGCTGTTTTTT
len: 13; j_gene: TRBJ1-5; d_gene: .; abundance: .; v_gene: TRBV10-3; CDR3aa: CAISQQGNQPQHF; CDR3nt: TGTGCCATCAGTCAACAGGGCAATCAGCCCCAGCATTTT